This T cell receptor beta chain came from a study of CD8+ T cells in alopecia areata. Following extraction, RNA underwent reverse transcription to cDNA, which served as the sequencing template. Clones were sequenced by immunoSEQ multiplex PCR, and TCRdb holds only the in-frame ones, with some missing. The table shows about 90,000 clones, with around 40% occurring only once. This clone was seen a few times. The V and J ends lost 1 base and 6 bases respectively, with 31 bases between them. Germline V lookup: CDR1 LGHNA, CDR2 YNFKEQ. The CDR3 consists of 21 residues. The treatment is: oral pan-JAK inhibitor, 5-10 mg twice daily.

The sequencing used CD8+ T cells sorted from blood, collected at week 24, from a patient treated with tofacitinib. The sequence was obtained from a human donor with alopecia areata. The rearrangement uses TRBV4-2 and TRBJ2-1; no clear D gene. CDR3 in amino acids: CASSQARLSGSWQAPANEQFF. In nucleotides, the CDR3 is TGTGCCAGCAGCCAAGCTCGCCTGAGTGGCTCGTGGCAGGCCCCCGCCAATGAGCAGTTCTTC.